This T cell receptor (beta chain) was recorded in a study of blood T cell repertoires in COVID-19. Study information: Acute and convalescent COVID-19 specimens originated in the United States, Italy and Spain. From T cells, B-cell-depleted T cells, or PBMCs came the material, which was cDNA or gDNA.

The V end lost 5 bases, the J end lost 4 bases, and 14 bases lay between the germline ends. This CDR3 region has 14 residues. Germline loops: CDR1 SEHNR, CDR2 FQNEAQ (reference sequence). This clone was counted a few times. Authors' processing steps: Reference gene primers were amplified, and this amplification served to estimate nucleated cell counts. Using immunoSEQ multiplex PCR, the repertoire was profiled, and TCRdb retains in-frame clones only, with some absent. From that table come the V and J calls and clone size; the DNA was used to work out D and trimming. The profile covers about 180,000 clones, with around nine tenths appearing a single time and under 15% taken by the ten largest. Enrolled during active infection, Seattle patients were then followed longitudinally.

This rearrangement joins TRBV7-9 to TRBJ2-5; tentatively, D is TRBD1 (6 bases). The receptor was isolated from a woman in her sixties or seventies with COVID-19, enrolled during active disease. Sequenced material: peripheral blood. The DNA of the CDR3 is TGTGCCAGCAGCAACAGGGTATCGGTAGAGACCCAGTACTTC. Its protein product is CASSNRVSVETQYF.